A few counts support the clone carrying this T cell receptor (beta chain). Its antigen is not identified. One heparinised blood draw averaging about 116 mL was given by each donor. After removal of 4 bases from V and 4 bases from J, the junction contained 6 bases not matched to a gene. This CDR3 has 14 residues. Per the germline V gene, CDR1 is SGHDT and CDR2 is YYEEEE. cDNA synthesis used the whole RNA isolate, giving expressed TCRB sequences. Assay used: immunoSEQ multiplex PCR; TCRdb lists only in-frame clones, some missing. The data show more than 250,000 clones, roughly an eighth seen once. The sample belongs to a study of beta chain features in type 1 diabetes. Study observations and caveats: Naive, central memory and Treg TCRB repertoires appeared more alike in patients than in healthy donors. TCRB CDR3s from Type 1 diabetes patients were moderately but significantly shorter in all four CD4+ subsets.

Sequencing used naive CD4+ T cells from blood. This sequence joins TRBV5-6 and TRBJ2-3, with 7 positions matching TRBD1. This clonotype originated in a man aged 25 to 40 with type 1 diabetes. CDR3 residues: CASSPSGGPDTQYF. The CDR3 DNA follows: TGTGCCAGCAGCCCTTCAGGGGGACCAGATACGCAGTATTTT.